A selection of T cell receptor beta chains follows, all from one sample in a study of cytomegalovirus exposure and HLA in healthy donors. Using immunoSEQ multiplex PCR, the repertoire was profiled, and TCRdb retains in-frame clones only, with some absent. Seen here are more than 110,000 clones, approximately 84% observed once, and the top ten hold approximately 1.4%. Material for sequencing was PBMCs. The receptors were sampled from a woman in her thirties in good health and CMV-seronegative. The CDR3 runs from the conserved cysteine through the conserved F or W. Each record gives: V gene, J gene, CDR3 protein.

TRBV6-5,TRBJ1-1,CASSRRGDTEAFF
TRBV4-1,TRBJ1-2,CASSQDRDIDYGYTF
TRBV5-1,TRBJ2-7,CASSLDLVGEQYF
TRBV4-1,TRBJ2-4,CASSQGVEIQYF
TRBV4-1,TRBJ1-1,CASSDNREMNTEAFF
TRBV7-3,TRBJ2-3,CASSGGSGTSTDTQYF
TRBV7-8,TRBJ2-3,CASSSYESTDTQYF
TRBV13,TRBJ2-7,CASSPRRGSYEQYF
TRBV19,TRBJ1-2,CASSVTGWNYGYTF
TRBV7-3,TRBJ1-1,CASSLTRNTEAFF
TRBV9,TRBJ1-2,CASSGDYGYTF
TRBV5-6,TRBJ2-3,CASSFIAGGTDTQYF
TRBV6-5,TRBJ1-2,CASSYRSRQLDGYTF
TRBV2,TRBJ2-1,CASSESLGQFF
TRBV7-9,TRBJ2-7,CASSLLTYEQYF